This T cell receptor (beta chain) was identified in a study of blood T cells in healthy people across ages. V trimming: 2 bases; J trimming: 4 bases; junction bases outside the gene matches: 19. The CDR3 consists of 20 residues. Germline assignment: CDR1 LNHNV and CDR2 YYDKDF (reference sequence). Sample-barcoded 5' priming and a J-beta primer mix drove a second PCR of 7 to 11 cycles. TCRdb independently ran MiXCR on the 5' RACE reads; one entry per CDR3 protein. The sample has hundreds of thousands of distinct CDR3 sequences; under 30% are singletons. The same specimen was also included in a second study, on T cells of mothers and their children.

This TCR came from a boy under 18 in good health. Source material: blood. This chain joins TRBV15 and TRBJ2-5, with 10 nucleotides matching TRBD2. CDR3 protein: CATSRIFKGLATPAGETQYF. As DNA, the CDR3 is TGTGCCACCAGCAGAATCTTTAAGGGACTAGCGACGCCAGCGGGAGAGACCCAGTACTTC.